The clone carrying this T cell receptor beta chain was recorded many times. No antigen is known for it. As for time point: sample taken at primary tumor resection. Sequencing was performed on whole RNA extracted from tumor and nontumor lung tissue, or from frozen PBMC, and the material was left unsorted. A single record per CDR3 protein comes from TCRdb applying MiXCR to the 5' RACE reads. The sample holds roughly 48,000 distinct CDR3 sequences, over 4.5% seen once. Germline loops: CDR1 SGHTA, CDR2 FQGNSA. V lost 0 bases, J lost 5 bases, and 8 bases stayed unmatched. The CDR3 sequence is 16 residues long. The sample comes from a study of spatial heterogeneity in lung cancer. Study-wide points: Ubiquitous expanded tumor TCRs were observed in blood more at resection than follow-up.

The sequence derives from a male donor with early-stage non-small cell lung cancer. The source material was PBMCs, sampled at surgery. V is TRBV7-2 and J is TRBJ2-3; 7 bases map to TRBD1. In nucleotides, the CDR3 is TGTGCCAGCAGCTTAGCAGGGGGCAGTACAAGAGATACGCAGTATTTT. Translated, it gives CASSLAGGSTRDTQYF.